This is a list of T cell receptor beta chains from one sample in a study of blood T cell repertoires in COVID-19. Sequencing was performed with immunoSEQ multiplex PCR; in TCRdb, only in-frame clones are kept and a portion is missing. The data hold about 150,000 clones, with around 89% observed a single time. Sequenced material: peripheral blood. Source of these receptors: a woman in her 40s with acute or convalescent COVID-19. The CDR3 runs from the conserved cysteine through the conserved F or W. The D gene is left open where the match is weak. A clone size is listed for some rows: how often the clone was seen (once, few, many), or a class if it is expanded.

clone size,D gene,J gene,V gene,CDR3 DNA,CDR3 protein
NA,TRBD1,TRBJ2-2,TRBV18,TGTGCCAGCTCACCACCGGGACAGGGGACGGGAAAGACCGGGGAGCTGTTTTTT,CASSPPGQGTGKTGELFF
NA,TRBD1,TRBJ2-7,TRBV7-9,TGTGCCAGCAGCTTAGGGACAGGGGGCATCGACGAGCAGTACTTC,CASSLGTGGIDEQYF
NA,TRBD2,TRBJ2-2,TRBV7-8,TGTGCCAGCAGCTGGGGACTAGCGGGAGGACGGACCGGGGAGCTGTTTTTT,CASSWGLAGGRTGELFF
NA,TRBD1,TRBJ1-5,TRBV3-1/TRBV3-2,TGTGCCAGCAGCTTGACAGGGATCGGTCAGCCCCAGCATTTT,CASSLTGIGQPQHF
NA,TRBD1,TRBJ2-5,TRBV29-1,TGCAGCGGTTCCGGGACAGGTGGAGAGACCCAGTACTTC,CSGSGTGGETQYF
NA,NA,TRBJ2-7,TRBV4-2,TGTGCCAGCAGCCTAGAGGGGAGCTACGAGCAGTACTTC,CASSLEGSYEQYF
NA,TRBD1,TRBJ2-7,TRBV29-1,TGCAGCGTTGAAGACTTGGACAGGGGATCCTACGAGCAGTACTTC,CSVEDLDRGSYEQYF
few,NA,TRBJ2-4,TRBV4-1,TGCGCCAGCAGCCAAGATCTTCAGGGAAGGTTAGCCAAAAACATTCAGTACTTC,CASSQDLQGRLAKNIQYF
once,TRBD1,TRBJ1-1,TRBV6-5,TGTGCCAGCACTATTATTGGACAGGCCCTTTATGCTTTCTTT,CASTIIGQALYAFF
once,NA,TRBJ2-3,TRBV21-1,TGTGCCAGCAGCAAATGCCAGGGGGGCGTCACAGATACGCAGTATTTT,CASSKCQGGVTDTQYF
NA,NA,TRBJ1-2,TRBV29-1,TGCAGCTCACGGGGGGTGGGGTATGGCTACACCTTC,CSSRGVGYGYTF
NA,TRBD1,TRBJ1-4,TRBV12-5,TGTGCTAGTGGTTCCAACCGGGACAGGGGTGAAAAACTGTTTTTT,CASGSNRDRGEKLFF
NA,TRBD2,TRBJ2-7,TRBV7-8,TGTGCCAGCAGCTTAGCGGCGGGAGAAGATCACGAGCAGTACTTC,CASSLAAGEDHEQYF
once,NA,TRBJ1-1,TRBV6-1,TGTGCCAGCAGTGAGGGGGGTACTGAAGCTTTCTTT,CASSEGGTEAFF
few,NA,TRBJ2-7,TRBV19,TGTGCCAGTAGTACCGGCCCAGGGACCTACGAGCAGTACTTC,CASSTGPGTYEQYF
NA,TRBD2,TRBJ2-1,TRBV2,TGTGCCAGCACCGTAACCCGGACTAGCTCCTACAATGAGCAGTTCTTC,CASTVTRTSSYNEQFF
NA,TRBD1,TRBJ2-5,TRBV20-1,TGCAGTGCTAGTCCCTTGACAGGGGGGGAAGATCAAGAGACCCAGTACTTC,CSASPLTGGEDQETQYF
NA,TRBD1,TRBJ1-2,TRBV6-5,TGTGCCAGCAGTTACTCAGGGGGCGGAAATGGCTACACCTTC,CASSYSGGGNGYTF
few,TRBD2,TRBJ2-3,TRBV4-2,TGTGCCAGCAGCCAAGTTACTAGCGGGGAGCCAGATACGCAGTATTTT,CASSQVTSGEPDTQYF
NA,TRBD1,TRBJ1-2,TRBV2,TGTGCCAGCAGAGGACAGGGGGAGTATGGCTACACCTTC,CASRGQGEYGYTF
NA,NA,TRBJ1-1,TRBV6-1,TGTGCCAGCAGTGATATGAACACTGAAGCTTTCTTT,CASSDMNTEAFF
NA,TRBD1,TRBJ1-6,TRBV6-5,TGTGCCAGCAGTTACTCGGGGACAGGGACTTCACCCCTCCACTTT,CASSYSGTGTSPLHF
NA,TRBD1,TRBJ1-6,TRBV7-8,TGTGCCAGCAGCGGCCGGGACAGGGTTAATTCACCCCTCCACTTT,CASSGRDRVNSPLHF
NA,NA,TRBJ2-1,TRBV6-5,TGTGCCAGCAGTTACTCGATCCCTACCTACAATGAGCAGTTCTTC,CASSYSIPTYNEQFF
NA,TRBD1,TRBJ1-2,TRBV5-6,TGTGCCAGCAGGGGACAGGCCAACTATGGCTACACCTTC,CASRGQANYGYTF
NA,NA,TRBJ1-2,TRBV7-8,TGTGCCAGCAGCTTAGCCCACAGGGACTATGGCTACACCTTC,CASSLAHRDYGYTF
NA,TRBD2,TRBJ2-3,TRBV9,TGTGCCAGCAGTCAAGCGGGGGACACAGATACGCAGTATTTT,CASSQAGDTDTQYF
NA,NA,TRBJ2-4,TRBV7-2,TGTGCCAGCAGCTTAGGATTGGTTAGAGGAACCAAAAACATTCAGTACTTC,CASSLGLVRGTKNIQYF
NA,TRBD1,TRBJ1-2,TRBV27,TGTGCCAGCAGTTCGCTCGGGGGGAACAGGGGGCCTCACTATGGCTACACCTTC,CASSSLGGNRGPHYGYTF
NA,TRBD1,TRBJ2-6,TRBV5-1,TGCGCCAGCAGCTTGGAGGGACAGACCAACTCTGGGGCCAACGTCCTGACTTTC,CASSLEGQTNSGANVLTF
NA,NA,TRBJ2-7,TRBV3-1/TRBV3-2,TGTGCCAGCAGCCCCTACTCGTTCCAAAGGGGCCGTACGTACGAGCAGTACTTC,CASSPYSFQRGRTYEQYF
NA,NA,TRBJ2-3,TRBV6-5,TGTGCCAGCAGGAAACAGACGGACACAGATACGCAGTATTTT,CASRKQTDTDTQYF
NA,TRBD2,TRBJ2-3,TRBV19,TGTGCCAGTACCGGACTAGCGGGGGACACAGATACGCAGTATTTT,CASTGLAGDTDTQYF
NA,TRBD1,TRBJ2-1,TRBV7-9,TGTGCCAGCATCCGGACAGGGGGGAACAATGAGCAGTTCTTC,CASIRTGGNNEQFF
NA,NA,TRBJ1-1,TRBV3-1/TRBV3-2,TGTGCCAGCAGCCAGGAGTCTAACACTGAAGCTTTCTTT,CASSQESNTEAFF
NA,NA,TRBJ2-7,TRBV28,TGTGCCAGCACCCATGACGACTTCGAGCAGTACTTC,CASTHDDFEQYF
NA,NA,TRBJ1-5,TRBV30,TGTGCCTGGAGCCCCGGCGCAGGGAATCAGCCCCAGCATTTT,CAWSPGAGNQPQHF
NA,NA,TRBJ2-5,TRBV9,TGTGCCAGCAGCGTAGATAAAGGGAGGGGGTTAGAGACCCAGTACTTC,CASSVDKGRGLETQYF
NA,TRBD1,TRBJ2-3,TRBV6-5,TGTGCCAGGAAAAACGTGGACAGGGGCACAGATACGCAGTATTTT,CARKNVDRGTDTQYF
NA,NA,TRBJ2-1,TRBV5-1,TGCGCCAGCAGCCCGGGACACCTTACCTACAATGAGCAGTTCTTC,CASSPGHLTYNEQFF
NA,NA,TRBJ2-2,TRBV5-1,TGCGCCAGCAACCTAAGAGGTATCGACACCGGGGAGCTGTTTTTT,CASNLRGIDTGELFF
NA,NA,TRBJ1-1,TRBV7-3,TGTGCCAGCAGCCCGGGGCGGGGTCGGACTGAAGCTTTCTTT,CASSPGRGRTEAFF
NA,TRBD2,TRBJ2-1,TRBV12-5,TGTGCTAGTGGTTTGGCACCCTCGACTAGCGGGGGGCCTGTAGACTCCTACAATGAGCAGTTCTTC,CASGLAPSTSGGPVDSYNEQFF
NA,TRBD2,TRBJ2-3,TRBV5-1,TGCGCCAGCAGCTTATTAGCGGGAGGCACAGATACGCAGTATTTT,CASSLLAGGTDTQYF
NA,NA,TRBJ2-3,TRBV25-1,TGTGCCAGCAGTGAAAAACGGAGCACAGATACGCAGTATTTT,CASSEKRSTDTQYF
NA,NA,TRBJ1-5,TRBV6-1,TGTGCCAGCAGTGAATCGGCAGGGCCTCAGCCCCAGCATTTT,CASSESAGPQPQHF
once,TRBD2,TRBJ2-7,TRBV15,TGTGCCACCAGCGGCGAAGGCAACCTAGCGGCTCGCCCTTACGAGCAGTACTTC,CATSGEGNLAARPYEQYF
NA,NA,TRBJ2-7,TRBV11-2,TGTGCCAGCACCGGGACACGCTTCTACGAGCAGTACTTC,CASTGTRFYEQYF
NA,TRBD1,TRBJ2-7,TRBV28,TGTGCCAGCAGTCCTCCGGGACAGGTGACCTACGAGCAGTACTTC,CASSPPGQVTYEQYF
few,NA,TRBJ2-7,TRBV2,TGTGCCAGCACACGCTCTATGAGCGCCTACGAGCAGTACTTC,CASTRSMSAYEQYF